This is a list of T cell receptor beta chains from one sample in a study of T cells in Graves' hyperthyroidism and ophthalmopathy. TCRdb re-called the multiplex PCR reads with MiXCR, one entry per CDR3 protein. Of about 420,000 distinct CDR3 sequences detected, approximately 14% appear once; the ten largest clones hold over 7.5%. Sample: blood. These receptors were obtained from a woman under 30 with Graves' hyperthyroidism. Both conserved end residues are trimmed from each CDR3. Fields, in order: V gene, CDR3 protein.

V gene: TRBV27; CDR3 protein: ASSLGEGLHYGYT
V gene: TRBV27; CDR3 protein: ASSLSWASSYNSPLH
V gene: TRBV27; CDR3 protein: ASSQRSIAYEQY
V gene: TRBV19; CDR3 protein: ASSKEWMGGSTEAF
V gene: TRBV20-1; CDR3 protein: SASSRFTYEQY
V gene: TRBV10-3; CDR3 protein: AIKGQGNEKLF
V gene: TRBV29-1; CDR3 protein: SVVRGTGQPQH
V gene: TRBV7-8; CDR3 protein: ASISRVGKQETQY
V gene: TRBV7-2; CDR3 protein: ASSLASESFNEQF
V gene: TRBV29-1; CDR3 protein: SVGQGSGNQPQH
V gene: TRBV6-6; CDR3 protein: ASSYVAGGPTDTQY
V gene: TRBV12-5; CDR3 protein: ASGSGRTDTQY
V gene: TRBV7-9; CDR3 protein: ASSPDGVGRPQH
V gene: TRBV7-9; CDR3 protein: ASSPQPFSSYNEQF
V gene: TRBV19; CDR3 protein: ASRPVGTGVGEQF
V gene: TRBV2; CDR3 protein: ATTLSGNTEAF
V gene: TRBV20-1; CDR3 protein: SAIRQGQETQY
V gene: TRBV9; CDR3 protein: ASSVEPADNEQF
V gene: TRBV20-1; CDR3 protein: SASGHSSYEQY
V gene: TRBV20-1; CDR3 protein: SARDVRGTLDYGYT
V gene: TRBV2; CDR3 protein: ASSERGYEQY
V gene: TRBV28; CDR3 protein: ASSPLGPPRGYT
V gene: TRBV2; CDR3 protein: ASSEKGYNQPQH
V gene: TRBV20-1; CDR3 protein: SASLLDGTQY
V gene: TRBV10-3; CDR3 protein: AIGTTGKVEKLF
V gene: TRBV2; CDR3 protein: ASSEVTSGSGTDTQY
V gene: TRBV5-5; CDR3 protein: ASSGGQSNEKLF
V gene: TRBV11-2; CDR3 protein: ASSLGGQDSYEQY
V gene: TRBV12-3/TRBV12-4; CDR3 protein: ASSLSGEQY
V gene: TRBV5-1; CDR3 protein: ASSLVGTGVFSEQF
V gene: TRBV27; CDR3 protein: ASSALPGQGHGYT
V gene: TRBV18; CDR3 protein: ASSHLRDRKNTEAF
V gene: TRBV24-1; CDR3 protein: ATSDPTGTGFTEAF
V gene: TRBV9; CDR3 protein: ASSRGGAAYEQY
V gene: TRBV6-1; CDR3 protein: ASQRGQGAYEQY
V gene: TRBV6-1; CDR3 protein: ASSKLQTGAVYGYT
V gene: TRBV7-6; CDR3 protein: ASSSRGQVVDEQF
V gene: TRBV20-1; CDR3 protein: SASSGTGLGDTQY
V gene: TRBV12-3/TRBV12-4; CDR3 protein: ASSGTRSYNEQF
V gene: TRBV20-1; CDR3 protein: SARMESGRANEQF
V gene: TRBV27; CDR3 protein: ASSPVSSYNSPLH
V gene: TRBV7-2; CDR3 protein: ASSLGPREETQY